These T cell receptor beta chains were read from a single sample in a study of blood T cell repertoires in COVID-19. Measured with immunoSEQ multiplex PCR; TCRdb has only the in-frame clones, and not every one. The table has roughly 450,000 clones, roughly 87% seen once. The sequenced material came from PBMCs or T cells enriched from blood (not recorded which). These TCRs come from a man aged 18 to 30 who had recovered from COVID-19. The CDR3 runs from the conserved cysteine through the conserved F or W. D genes are given only for firm matches. Size is stated for part of the rows, as once, few or many counts, or as a class when the clone is expanded.

cdr3_nt: TGTGCCAGCAGCCAAGGGTCTACTAGTTTGTGGCAGACCCAGTACTTC
cdr3_aa: CASSQGSTSLWQTQYF
clone_size: .
v_call: TRBV3-1/TRBV3-2
d_call: .
j_call: TRBJ2-5

cdr3_nt: TGTGCCAGCAGCCAAAGCCGGCGGGGGCCATGGAATGAGCAGTTCTTC
cdr3_aa: CASSQSRRGPWNEQFF
clone_size: .
v_call: TRBV3-1/TRBV3-2
d_call: .
j_call: TRBJ2-1

cdr3_nt: TGTGCCAGCAGCCCTACACCCCCGAGACTAGCGGGTCCACACAATACGCAGTATTTT
cdr3_aa: CASSPTPPRLAGPHNTQYF
clone_size: once
v_call: TRBV27
d_call: TRBD2
j_call: TRBJ2-3

cdr3_nt: TGTGCCAGCAGTGGTCCCCTTCGACAGGGGGCAATGAACACTGAAGCTTTCTTT
cdr3_aa: CASSGPLRQGAMNTEAFF
clone_size: .
v_call: TRBV2
d_call: TRBD1
j_call: TRBJ1-1

cdr3_nt: TGTGCCAGCAGCCAACTCGATCCACTACCTGGGTATGGCTACACCTTC
cdr3_aa: CASSQLDPLPGYGYTF
clone_size: .
v_call: TRBV3-1/TRBV3-2
d_call: .
j_call: TRBJ1-2

cdr3_nt: TGTGCCAGCAGTTTATCGATCTCGGGAGCCGAGTTAGATACGCAGTATTTT
cdr3_aa: CASSLSISGAELDTQYF
clone_size: .
v_call: TRBV27
d_call: .
j_call: TRBJ2-3

cdr3_nt: TGTGCCAGTAGTCCCCTAGCGTCCCAAGCTAGGGAGCAGTTCTTC
cdr3_aa: CASSPLASQAREQFF
clone_size: .
v_call: TRBV19
d_call: .
j_call: TRBJ2-1

cdr3_nt: TGTGCCAGCAGCTGGGGGGGCAATAGCAATCAGCCCCAGCATTTT
cdr3_aa: CASSWGGNSNQPQHF
clone_size: .
v_call: TRBV5-4
d_call: .
j_call: TRBJ1-5

cdr3_nt: TGTGCCAGTAGTATCGGGGGGCCAGGGGGCGGTGGAGGCAATCAGCCCCAGCATTTT
cdr3_aa: CASSIGGPGGGGGNQPQHF
clone_size: .
v_call: TRBV19
d_call: TRBD1
j_call: TRBJ1-5

cdr3_nt: TGTGCCTGCTCTGGGGGGATGAACACCGGGGAGCTGTTTTTT
cdr3_aa: CACSGGMNTGELFF
clone_size: .
v_call: TRBV3-1/TRBV3-2
d_call: .
j_call: TRBJ2-2

cdr3_nt: TGTGCCAGCAGCTTGGGGTCGGGGGGAGGTTCACCCCTCCACTTT
cdr3_aa: CASSLGSGGGSPLHF
clone_size: .
v_call: TRBV5-4
d_call: .
j_call: TRBJ1-6

cdr3_nt: TGTGCCATCAGTGACGAGGCAAGCAATCAGCCCCAGCATTTT
cdr3_aa: CAISDEASNQPQHF
clone_size: .
v_call: TRBV10-3
d_call: .
j_call: TRBJ1-5

cdr3_nt: TGCGCCAGCAGCTTGGCCACTAGCGGGTTCTCTGGGGCCAACGTCCTGACTTTC
cdr3_aa: CASSLATSGFSGANVLTF
clone_size: .
v_call: TRBV5-1
d_call: TRBD2
j_call: TRBJ2-6

cdr3_nt: TGCAGCGCCCCACTAGCGGGAGGAACAGATACGCAGTATTTT
cdr3_aa: CSAPLAGGTDTQYF
clone_size: .
v_call: TRBV29-1
d_call: TRBD2
j_call: TRBJ2-3

cdr3_nt: TGTGCCAGCAGTCCCCCCGGGACAGTGACAGATACGCAGTATTTT
cdr3_aa: CASSPPGTVTDTQYF
clone_size: .
v_call: TRBV28
d_call: TRBD1
j_call: TRBJ2-3

cdr3_nt: TGTGCCAGCAGGGGACAGGGTACGGCGTCACCCCTCCACTTT
cdr3_aa: CASRGQGTASPLHF
clone_size: .
v_call: TRBV2
d_call: TRBD1
j_call: TRBJ1-6

cdr3_nt: TGTGCCAGCAGTTACGGACAGGGGAGCCAGCCCCAGCATTTT
cdr3_aa: CASSYGQGSQPQHF
clone_size: few
v_call: TRBV6-2/TRBV6-3
d_call: TRBD1
j_call: TRBJ1-5

cdr3_nt: TGTGCCATCAGTGTAGGAGTGACAGCTGAAGCTTTCTTT
cdr3_aa: CAISVGVTAEAFF
clone_size: .
v_call: TRBV10-3
d_call: .
j_call: TRBJ1-1

cdr3_nt: TGTGCCAGCATTCAGGGGCCAATGAACACTGAAGCTTTCTTT
cdr3_aa: CASIQGPMNTEAFF
clone_size: .
v_call: TRBV5-8
d_call: .
j_call: TRBJ1-1

cdr3_nt: TGTGCCAGCAGCAATAGAGTGAATTCACCCCTCCACTTT
cdr3_aa: CASSNRVNSPLHF
clone_size: few
v_call: TRBV3-1/TRBV3-2
d_call: .
j_call: TRBJ1-6

cdr3_nt: TGTGCCAGCAGTGTGGACAGGAGAAGCACAGATACGCAGTATTTT
cdr3_aa: CASSVDRRSTDTQYF
clone_size: few
v_call: TRBV2
d_call: TRBD1
j_call: TRBJ2-3

cdr3_nt: TGTGCCAGCAGCTCCGGCAATCGACAGGGGAGACAGCCCCAGCATTTT
cdr3_aa: CASSSGNRQGRQPQHF
clone_size: .
v_call: TRBV5-8
d_call: TRBD1
j_call: TRBJ1-5

cdr3_nt: TGTGCCAGTAGTCGGACAGGGGGCTCCTACGAGCAGTACTTC
cdr3_aa: CASSRTGGSYEQYF
clone_size: .
v_call: TRBV19
d_call: TRBD1
j_call: TRBJ2-7

cdr3_nt: TGTGCCAGTAGTATCCTGTTAGCGGTTTACTCCTACAATGAGCAGTTCTTC
cdr3_aa: CASSILLAVYSYNEQFF
clone_size: .
v_call: TRBV19
d_call: .
j_call: TRBJ2-1

cdr3_nt: TGTGCCAGCAGTCGGACAGTGAGCAATCAGCCCCAGCATTTT
cdr3_aa: CASSRTVSNQPQHF
clone_size: .
v_call: TRBV5-6
d_call: .
j_call: TRBJ1-5

cdr3_nt: TGCGCCAGCAGCCCAGGTCAGACAGAAGCTTTCTTT
cdr3_aa: CASSPGQTEAFF
clone_size: .
v_call: TRBV5-1
d_call: .
j_call: TRBJ1-1

cdr3_nt: TGTGCCACCTCCCCGACCGGGACAGGGAACTATGGCTACACCTTC
cdr3_aa: CATSPTGTGNYGYTF
clone_size: .
v_call: TRBV9
d_call: TRBD1
j_call: TRBJ1-2

cdr3_nt: TGTGCCAGCCTTCCGGCAACTTGGGGGCTCCGGGGCAATGAGCAGTTCTTC
cdr3_aa: CASLPATWGLRGNEQFF
clone_size: .
v_call: TRBV7-2
d_call: .
j_call: TRBJ2-1

cdr3_nt: TGCAGCGTTGAGGCTGGACAGGGTGCCTGCACCTTC
cdr3_aa: CSVEAGQGACTF
clone_size: .
v_call: TRBV29-1
d_call: TRBD1
j_call: TRBJ1-2

cdr3_nt: TGTGCCAGCAGCCTGGGGACAGGGTCTGGAAACACCATATATTTT
cdr3_aa: CASSLGTGSGNTIYF
clone_size: .
v_call: TRBV5-5
d_call: TRBD1
j_call: TRBJ1-3

cdr3_nt: TGCGCCAGCAGTGTCACGACAGGGACCGGGACTGAAGCTTTCTTT
cdr3_aa: CASSVTTGTGTEAFF
clone_size: .
v_call: TRBV10-1
d_call: TRBD1
j_call: TRBJ1-1

cdr3_nt: TGTGCCAGCAGGCCCCAGGGGGCGGGCGAGCAGTACTTC
cdr3_aa: CASRPQGAGEQYF
clone_size: .
v_call: TRBV27
d_call: TRBD1
j_call: TRBJ2-7

cdr3_nt: TGTGCCAGCAGATTGGGCAGGGGAGCTGAAGCTTTCTTT
cdr3_aa: CASRLGRGAEAFF
clone_size: .
v_call: TRBV5-6
d_call: .
j_call: TRBJ1-1

cdr3_nt: TGTGCCAGCGGGAGCGGGAGTGGTGAGACCCAGTACTTC
cdr3_aa: CASGSGSGETQYF
clone_size: .
v_call: TRBV28
d_call: TRBD2
j_call: TRBJ2-5

cdr3_nt: TGTGCCAGCAGGGGCAACCTGAACACCGGGGAGCTGTTTTTT
cdr3_aa: CASRGNLNTGELFF
clone_size: .
v_call: TRBV6-5
d_call: .
j_call: TRBJ2-2

cdr3_nt: TGTGCCAGCAGCGGCCGACTGGCGGGGGGCTCCAGGCGGTTCTTC
cdr3_aa: CASSGRLAGGSRRFF
clone_size: .
v_call: TRBV7-8
d_call: TRBD2
j_call: TRBJ2-1

cdr3_nt: TGTGCCTGGAGTATCAGGGGCTACAATGAGCAGTTCTTC
cdr3_aa: CAWSIRGYNEQFF
clone_size: .
v_call: TRBV30
d_call: .
j_call: TRBJ2-1

cdr3_nt: TGTGCCCAGCAGAGGAGCAACACCGGGGAGCTGTTTTTT
cdr3_aa: CAQQRSNTGELFF
clone_size: .
v_call: TRBV7-9
d_call: .
j_call: TRBJ2-2

cdr3_nt: TGTGCCAGCAGTGCGGGGTGGCAGGGGGCCGGGCAGCCCCAGCATTTT
cdr3_aa: CASSAGWQGAGQPQHF
clone_size: .
v_call: TRBV2
d_call: TRBD1
j_call: TRBJ1-5

cdr3_nt: TGTGCCAGCAGCCAAGATCCTCGGGGAAAACTGTTTTTT
cdr3_aa: CASSQDPRGKLFF
clone_size: .
v_call: TRBV3-1/TRBV3-2
d_call: .
j_call: TRBJ1-4

cdr3_nt: TGTGCCAGCAGCTGGACAGGGATAGGAGCTGAAGCTTTCTTT
cdr3_aa: CASSWTGIGAEAFF
clone_size: .
v_call: TRBV7-9
d_call: TRBD1
j_call: TRBJ1-1

cdr3_nt: TGTGCCAGTACAGGGAAACCTTATAGGGGCGAGCAGTACTTC
cdr3_aa: CASTGKPYRGEQYF
clone_size: .
v_call: TRBV2
d_call: .
j_call: TRBJ2-7

cdr3_nt: TGTGCCGCGGCGAATAGGAATGAGCAGTTCTTC
cdr3_aa: CAAANRNEQFF
clone_size: .
v_call: TRBV11-2
d_call: .
j_call: TRBJ2-1

cdr3_nt: TGTGCCAGCAGTCCTCGAACGGACAGGGGTGGCTACACCTTC
cdr3_aa: CASSPRTDRGGYTF
clone_size: .
v_call: TRBV27
d_call: TRBD1
j_call: TRBJ1-2

cdr3_nt: TGTGCCAGCAGCCCCGGGACAAGACCTGAAAAACTGTTTTTT
cdr3_aa: CASSPGTRPEKLFF
clone_size: few
v_call: TRBV7-7
d_call: .
j_call: TRBJ1-4

cdr3_nt: TGTGCCAGTAGTATCGACAGTATCTATGGCTACACCTTC
cdr3_aa: CASSIDSIYGYTF
clone_size: .
v_call: TRBV19
d_call: .
j_call: TRBJ1-2

cdr3_nt: TGCGCCAGCAGCTTGGATATGGGCGCCGAGCAGTACTTC
cdr3_aa: CASSLDMGAEQYF
clone_size: once
v_call: TRBV4-1
d_call: .
j_call: TRBJ2-7

cdr3_nt: TGCGCCAGCAGCTCGGACAGGGTTGGCGAAAAACTGTTTTTT
cdr3_aa: CASSSDRVGEKLFF
clone_size: .
v_call: TRBV5-1
d_call: TRBD1
j_call: TRBJ1-4

cdr3_nt: TGCGCCAGCAGTCCACAGGGTTCGGGCACCGGGGAGCTGTTTTTT
cdr3_aa: CASSPQGSGTGELFF
clone_size: once
v_call: TRBV10-1
d_call: .
j_call: TRBJ2-2

cdr3_nt: TGTGCCAGTAGTGAAGACAGGGGTATATCTGAAGCTTTCTTT
cdr3_aa: CASSEDRGISEAFF
clone_size: .
v_call: TRBV19
d_call: TRBD1
j_call: TRBJ1-1

cdr3_nt: TGTGCCAGCTCACCGCGGGGGTCCTCCACAGATACGCAGTATTTT
cdr3_aa: CASSPRGSSTDTQYF
clone_size: .
v_call: TRBV18
d_call: TRBD2
j_call: TRBJ2-3

cdr3_nt: TGTGCCAGCAGCCTGGACAGGGGGCTGGCCGGGGAGCTGTTTTTT
cdr3_aa: CASSLDRGLAGELFF
clone_size: .
v_call: TRBV9
d_call: TRBD1
j_call: TRBJ2-2

cdr3_nt: TGTGCCTGGGGACAGGGAATCAATCAGCCCCAGCATTTT
cdr3_aa: CAWGQGINQPQHF
clone_size: .
v_call: TRBV30
d_call: TRBD1
j_call: TRBJ1-5

cdr3_nt: TGCAGCGTCGGACAGGGCACAGATACGCAGTATTTT
cdr3_aa: CSVGQGTDTQYF
clone_size: .
v_call: TRBV29-1
d_call: TRBD1
j_call: TRBJ2-3

cdr3_nt: TGTGCCAGCAGCCGCGAAGCCGGGACAGGTAATCAGCCCCAGCATTTT
cdr3_aa: CASSREAGTGNQPQHF
clone_size: .
v_call: TRBV7-9
d_call: TRBD1
j_call: TRBJ1-5